Listed below are T cell receptor beta chains from one sample, sequenced in a study of blood T cell repertoires in COVID-19. Some clones are missing from TCRdb's copy, which holds only in-frame ones; the method was immunoSEQ multiplex PCR. The sample contains 350,000 to 550,000 clones, about 85% of which appear only once. Input material: PBMCs or T cells enriched from blood (not recorded which). These receptors came from a woman under 30 with acute COVID-19. Each CDR3 is given with its conserved first and last residue. A D gene is named only where the DNA matches it firmly. Some rows mark clone size as missing; the rest say once, few, many or name a class of expanded clone.

clone_size	v_call	j_call	d_call	cdr3_aa	cdr3_nt
-	TRBV19	TRBJ2-4	-	CASSQAGADIQYF	TGTGCCAGTAGCCAGGCTGGGGCGGACATTCAGTACTTC
-	TRBV20-1	TRBJ1-3	-	CSAGGNTIYF	TGCAGCGCCGGGGGAAACACCATATATTTT
-	TRBV12-5	TRBJ2-2	-	CASAMGRTGELFF	TGTGCTAGTGCCATGGGCCGCACCGGGGAGCTGTTTTTT
-	TRBV3-1/TRBV3-2	TRBJ2-1	-	CASSPASGTEQFF	TGTGCCAGCAGCCCCGCCTCAGGAACCGAGCAGTTCTTC
-	TRBV19	TRBJ2-1	TRBD1	CASSLGTGKGEQFF	TGTGCCAGTAGTCTAGGGACAGGGAAGGGGGAGCAGTTCTTC
-	TRBV5-1	TRBJ1-2	-	CASSLAGEVNYGYTF	TGCGCCAGCAGCTTGGCCGGGGAGGTCAACTATGGCTACACCTTC
-	TRBV7-2	TRBJ2-1	TRBD1	CASSSDRGGYNEQFF	TGTGCCAGCAGCTCAGACAGGGGTGGCTACAATGAGCAGTTCTTC
-	TRBV4-3	TRBJ2-3	TRBD2	CASSQGGTSGRFGDTQYF	TGCGCCAGCAGCCAAGGAGGAACTAGCGGGAGGTTTGGAGATACGCAGTATTTT
-	TRBV18	TRBJ1-3	-	CASSPSGVLSGNTIYF	TGTGCCAGCTCACCTTCAGGGGTATTGTCTGGAAACACCATATATTTT
-	TRBV5-1	TRBJ2-5	TRBD1	CASSMGQGETQYF	TGCGCCAGCAGCATGGGACAGGGAGAGACCCAGTACTTC
-	TRBV3-1/TRBV3-2	TRBJ2-7	TRBD2	CASSPGLVVYEQYF	TGTGCCAGCAGCCCGGGACTAGTGGTCTACGAGCAGTACTTC
-	TRBV19	TRBJ2-3	-	CASTSHTDTQYF	TGTGCCAGTACCAGTCACACAGATACGCAGTATTTT
-	TRBV10-1	TRBJ1-1	-	CASSDGRNTEAFF	TGCGCCAGCAGTGATGGGAGAAACACTGAAGCTTTCTTT
-	TRBV7-9	TRBJ2-7	-	CASSRADGADKYEQYF	TGTGCCAGCAGCCGGGCCGATGGGGCAGATAAATACGAGCAGTACTTC
-	TRBV6-1	TRBJ1-5	-	CASSEVVSQPQHF	TGTGCCAGCAGTGAAGTAGTGAGCCAGCCCCAGCATTTT
once	TRBV9	TRBJ2-7	TRBD2	CASSVGQRGVYEQYF	TGTGCCAGCAGCGTAGGACAGCGGGGGGTCTACGAGCAGTACTTC
-	TRBV5-6	TRBJ1-5	-	CASSLQGNGQPQHF	TGTGCCAGCAGCTTACAGGGTAATGGTCAGCCCCAGCATTTT
-	TRBV9	TRBJ2-1	TRBD2	CASSPEGRVHNEQFF	TGTGCCAGCAGCCCTGAGGGGAGGGTTCACAATGAGCAGTTCTTC
-	TRBV6-2/TRBV6-3	TRBJ1-3	-	CASSYYGIRSGNTIYF	TGTGCCAGCAGTTACTACGGGATCCGCTCTGGAAACACCATATATTTT
-	TRBV30	TRBJ2-2	-	CAWSVQLKTGELFF	TGTGCCTGGAGTGTACAACTAAAGACCGGGGAGCTGTTTTTT
-	TRBV28	TRBJ2-5	TRBD2	CASHTRIRREGRGETQYF	TGTGCCAGCCATACTAGGATTCGGCGGGAGGGCAGGGGGGAGACCCAGTACTTC
-	TRBV13	TRBJ1-1	-	CASSSARPGTEAFF	TGTGCCAGCAGCTCGGCCCGACCGGGCACTGAAGCTTTCTTT
-	TRBV7-2	TRBJ2-5	-	CASSLFARETQYF	TGTGCCAGCAGCTTATTTGCGAGAGAGACCCAGTACTTC
-	TRBV18	TRBJ2-1	TRBD2	CASSPGTSGRKFYNEQFF	TGTGCCAGCTCACCAGGGACTAGCGGCCGAAAATTTTACAATGAGCAGTTCTTC
-	TRBV6-5	TRBJ2-2	-	CASSSEQSHAGELFF	TGTGCCAGCAGCTCGGAGCAGTCTCACGCCGGGGAGCTGTTTTTT
-	TRBV3-1/TRBV3-2	TRBJ2-1	-	CASSQEVGLGYNEQFF	TGTGCCAGCAGCCAAGAAGTCGGACTCGGCTACAATGAGCAGTTCTTC
many	TRBV6-2/TRBV6-3	TRBJ2-7	TRBD2	CASSYSRVSGSKDEQYF	TGTGCCAGCAGTTACTCGAGGGTTAGCGGGAGCAAAGACGAGCAGTACTTC
once	TRBV18	TRBJ1-5	-	CASSPLPGGNQPQHF	TGTGCCAGCTCACCACTTCCAGGGGGCAATCAGCCCCAGCATTTT
-	TRBV11-2	TRBJ2-7	TRBD1	CASSLGGDRADEQYF	TGTGCCAGCAGCTTAGGGGGGGACAGGGCGGACGAGCAGTACTTC
-	TRBV27	TRBJ1-4	-	CASSRQATSANEKLFF	TGTGCCAGCAGTCGACAGGCCACTTCGGCTAATGAAAAACTGTTTTTT
-	TRBV4-3	TRBJ2-5	TRBD1	CASSQEDRGYQETQYF	TGCGCCAGCAGCCAAGAAGACAGGGGGTACCAAGAGACCCAGTACTTC
-	TRBV7-9	TRBJ1-2	TRBD1	CASSLAQGTGGNYGYTF	TGTGCCAGCAGCTTAGCGCAGGGGACAGGGGGAAACTATGGCTACACCTTC
-	TRBV11-2	TRBJ1-2	-	CASSPQGWYTF	TGTGCCAGCAGCCCGCAGGGTTGGTACACCTTC
-	TRBV19	TRBJ2-1	TRBD2	CASSMLYGGSSYNEQFF	TGTGCCAGTAGTATGTTGTACGGGGGGAGCTCCTACAATGAGCAGTTCTTC
-	TRBV5-1	TRBJ1-3	TRBD1	CASRGTGTGNTIYF	TGCGCCAGCAGGGGGACAGGGACTGGAAACACCATATATTTT
-	TRBV25-1	TRBJ1-5	TRBD1	CASQGAGIQPQHF	TGTGCCAGCCAGGGGGCAGGAATTCAGCCCCAGCATTTT
-	TRBV24-1	TRBJ2-3	-	CATSDSHRVTDTQYF	TGTGCCACCAGTGATTCCCACAGGGTAACAGATACGCAGTATTTT
-	TRBV11-2	TRBJ2-3	-	CASSLESGSTDTQYF	TGTGCCAGCAGCTTAGAGTCGGGAAGCACAGATACGCAGTATTTT
-	TRBV9	TRBJ1-1	TRBD1	CASSPPGGRGDTEAFF	TGTGCCAGCAGCCCACCTGGAGGCAGGGGGGACACTGAAGCTTTCTTT
-	TRBV2	TRBJ2-7	TRBD1	CASSLKGGHEQYF	TGTGCCAGCAGTCTCAAAGGGGGCCACGAGCAGTACTTC
once	TRBV7-2	TRBJ2-5	-	CASSVRSGVLGETQYF	TGTGCCAGCAGCGTACGGTCCGGGGTTCTAGGGGAGACCCAGTACTTC
-	TRBV28	TRBJ2-6	TRBD1	CASSNKPGQVSGANVLTF	TGTGCCAGCAGCAATAAACCGGGACAGGTCTCTGGGGCCAACGTCCTGACTTTC
-	TRBV15	TRBJ2-3	TRBD2	CATASGGTDTQYF	TGTGCCACCGCTAGCGGGGGCACAGATACGCAGTATTTT
-	TRBV5-1	TRBJ2-2	-	CASSQQGDTGELFF	TGCGCCAGCAGTCAACAGGGAGACACCGGGGAGCTGTTTTTT
-	TRBV5-4	TRBJ2-5	TRBD1	CASSWDRGQETQYF	TGTGCCAGCAGCTGGGACAGGGGGCAGGAGACCCAGTACTTC
-	TRBV4-3	TRBJ1-1	-	CASSQDSREAEAFF	TGCGCCAGCAGCCAAGACAGCAGGGAGGCTGAAGCTTTCTTT
-	TRBV30	TRBJ2-7	TRBD2	CAWRLAGAHEQYF	TGTGCCTGGAGACTAGCGGGAGCCCACGAGCAGTACTTC
few	TRBV10-2	TRBJ2-7	-	CASSEPILRGYEQYF	TGCGCCAGCAGTGAGCCGATTTTAAGGGGGTACGAGCAGTACTTC
-	TRBV4-1	TRBJ2-3	TRBD2	CASSPKGVAGGTNTDTQYF	TGCGCCAGCAGCCCCAAAGGAGTAGCGGGAGGGACAAACACAGATACGCAGTATTTT
-	TRBV15	TRBJ1-6	TRBD1	CATSRDPGQDSPLHF	TGTGCCACCAGCAGAGACCCGGGACAGGACTCACCCCTCCACTTT